Sequencing of this TCR beta chain was carried out in a study of CD8 T cells in ankylosing spondylitis. Findings and limits, study-wide: Within ankylosing spondylitis blood, a TCR beta motif made up of fewer than ten highly homologous variants appeared to be characteristic. In reactive arthritis synovial fluid and blood, some motif variants had been reported before. In peripheral blood, disease-linked CD8+ clones occurred at relatively low frequencies.

Each CDR3 protein is one row after TCRdb ran MiXCR on the 5' RACE reads. There are a few hundred thousand distinct CDR3 sequences in the sample; 12% occur only once, and over 6.5% lies in the top ten. Germline V lookup: CDR1 SGDLS, CDR2 YYNGEE. Between the trimmed V and J ends, which lost 4 bases and 7 bases, there was a span of 18 bases. The CDR3 runs 15 residues. Regarding this clonotype: Its matching antigen is unknown.

Specimen: blood, either unsorted or a sorted T cell fraction (not recorded which). The chain has TRBV9 and TRBJ2-1, with D hard to call. The TCR was taken from a male donor with ankylosing spondylitis. Here the CDR3 reads CASSPEGIVRNEQFF. The CDR3 DNA reads as TGTGCCAGCAGCCCAGAAGGTATTGTGCGGAATGAGCAGTTCTTC.